Listed below are T cell receptor beta chains from one sample, sequenced in a study of blood T cell repertoires in COVID-19. Here immunoSEQ multiplex PCR was the method, and the copy in TCRdb shows in-frame clones only, minus some. The sample shows more than 90,000 clones, approximately 79% of them seen only once. Sequencing was carried out using peripheral blood. The source of these receptors is a man in his fifties with acute or convalescent COVID-19. The CDR3 runs from the conserved cysteine through the conserved F or W. Fields, in order: J gene, V gene, D gene, clone size, CDR3 DNA, CDR3 protein. D genes are given only for firm matches. The size field is filled for only some rows; it gives once, few, many or a size class.

TRBJ2-4 TRBV5-1 . . TGCGCCAGCACCATCGGGACAAACGTAGCCAAAAACATTCAGTACTTC CASTIGTNVAKNIQYF
TRBJ2-2 TRBV11-2 . . TGTGCCAGCAGCCCCGACATAACGAACACCGGGGAGCTGTTTTTT CASSPDITNTGELFF
TRBJ1-6 TRBV11-2 . . TGTGCCAGCAGCTTAGAGGCAGGCCTGAGCTCCTATAATTCACCCCTCCACTTT CASSLEAGLSSYNSPLHF
TRBJ1-1 TRBV28 . . TGTGCCAGCAGTACACAGAACACTGAAGCTTTCTTT CASSTQNTEAFF
TRBJ2-1 TRBV2 TRBD2 . TGTGCCAGCAGTGCCCCCGGGACTAGCGGGAGGGCCGATCGGAACAATGAGCAGTTCTTC CASSAPGTSGRADRNNEQFF
TRBJ2-7 TRBV27 . . TGTGCCAGCAGTTTACAGACAGCGAGCTCCTACGAGCAGTACTTC CASSLQTASSYEQYF
TRBJ1-6 TRBV19 TRBD1 . TGTGCCAGTAGCCTGACAGGGGACTCACCCCTCCACTTT CASSLTGDSPLHF
TRBJ1-6 TRBV9 TRBD1 few TGTGCCAGCAGCGTAGCCCCAGGGGGTAATTCACCCCTCCACTTT CASSVAPGGNSPLHF
TRBJ2-3 TRBV7-9 TRBD2 . TGTGCCAGCAGCACCGGGACTAACACAGATACGCAGTATTTT CASSTGTNTDTQYF
TRBJ2-2 TRBV10-3 TRBD1 . TGTGCCATCAGACCCCAGGGGGAGAACGGGGAGCTGTTTTTT CAIRPQGENGELFF
TRBJ2-7 TRBV3-1/TRBV3-2 . . TGTGCCAGCAGCCAAGATCGACAGGAGACTTCCTACGAGCAGTACTTC CASSQDRQETSYEQYF
TRBJ2-5 TRBV6-5 . . TGTGCCAGCAGTCCTGAAGGGGGGGAGAGGACCCAGTACTTC CASSPEGGERTQYF
TRBJ2-5 TRBV10-3 . few TGTGCCATCAGTGAGTCGTGGATTTCGGGAGAGACCCAGTACTTC CAISESWISGETQYF
TRBJ2-1 TRBV5-1 TRBD2 . TGCGCCAGCAGCACTGGACTAGCGGGAGGGAACAATGAGCAGTTCTTC CASSTGLAGGNNEQFF
TRBJ1-3 TRBV2 . few TGTGCCAGCAGCGAATTACAGAGCTCTGGAAACACCATATATTTT CASSELQSSGNTIYF
TRBJ1-2 TRBV19 . few TGTGCCAGTACTCCCCAGATCTTCTATGGCTACACCTTC CASTPQIFYGYTF
TRBJ2-1 TRBV4-2 TRBD2 . TGTGCCAGCAGCCATCTTGGACTAGCGGGGGACGAGCAGTTCTTC CASSHLGLAGDEQFF
TRBJ1-6 TRBV19 . . TGTGCCAGTAGTATACGCTCCTATAATTCACCCCTCCACTTT CASSIRSYNSPLHF
TRBJ2-3 TRBV27 . . TGTGCCAGCAGTTTAAGCAGGGTCTACACAGATACGCAGTATTTT CASSLSRVYTDTQYF
TRBJ1-4 TRBV5-1 . once TGCGCCAGCAGCAGCGGGGCGCAAGGTGAAAAACTGTTTTTT CASSSGAQGEKLFF
TRBJ1-6 TRBV27 TRBD1 . TGTGCCAGCTCCCGGGACAGGGACCAAAGGGGGAATTCACCCCTCCACTTT CASSRDRDQRGNSPLHF
TRBJ2-1 TRBV19 . . TGTGCCAGTGGACTGATGGACAGCCCCAGGGAGCAGTTCTTC CASGLMDSPREQFF
TRBJ2-5 TRBV19 TRBD2 . TGTGCCAGTAGTGTCCTAGCGGGAGGGCCGGTGGAGACCCAGTACTTC CASSVLAGGPVETQYF
TRBJ2-5 TRBV7-3 TRBD1 . TGTGCCAGCAGCAGAGAAGGGACAGGGACCCAAGAGACCCAGTACTTC CASSREGTGTQETQYF
TRBJ2-1 TRBV3-1/TRBV3-2 TRBD2 few TGTGCCAGCAGCCGTAGACTAGCGGGTCGGGATGAGCAGTTCTTC CASSRRLAGRDEQFF
TRBJ1-6 TRBV28 . . TGTGCCAGCAGTTTTAGACAGGCCTCACCCCTCCACTTT CASSFRQASPLHF
TRBJ2-7 TRBV21-1 . once TGTGCCAGCAGCAAATATCTCAGAGGGTTCCCCCTCGAGCAGTACTTC CASSKYLRGFPLEQYF
TRBJ1-2 TRBV9 . . TGTGCCAGCAGGGCAGGGGTGTCTAACTATGGCTACACCTTC CASRAGVSNYGYTF
TRBJ1-4 TRBV5-5 . . TGTGCCAGCAGCCAACTTGCAACTAATGAAAAACTGTTTTTT CASSQLATNEKLFF
TRBJ2-1 TRBV2 . . TGTGCCAGCAGTGGACAGACTAGCTCCTACAATGAGCAGTTCTTC CASSGQTSSYNEQFF
TRBJ2-3 TRBV4-1 TRBD2 once TGCGCCAGCAGCATAAGACGGGGGGACACAGATACGCAGTATTTT CASSIRRGDTDTQYF
TRBJ2-3 TRBV5-1 . . TGCGCCAGCAGCTTGTCACAGGGCACAGATACGCAGTATTTT CASSLSQGTDTQYF
TRBJ1-6 TRBV2 . . TGTGCCAGCAGTGAAGGACAAAATAATTCACCCCTCCACTTT CASSEGQNNSPLHF
TRBJ1-1 TRBV10-3 . . TGTGCCATCAGTGAGTCGAGAGGGCGGACGAACACTGAAGCTTTCTTT CAISESRGRTNTEAFF
TRBJ2-2 TRBV7-3 TRBD2 . TGTGCCAGCAGCATGACTAGCGGGAGAGGCACCGGGGAGCTGTTTTTT CASSMTSGRGTGELFF
TRBJ2-5 TRBV28 TRBD1 . TGTGCCAGCAGCCCCGGCCAGGGGGCGTGGAAGACCCAGTACTTC CASSPGQGAWKTQYF
TRBJ1-5 TRBV9 TRBD1 . TGTGCCAGCAGCGTAGGGGGACAGGGTGGGAATCAGCCCCAGCATTTT CASSVGGQGGNQPQHF
TRBJ2-3 TRBV9 TRBD2 . TGTGCCAGCAGCCTAAAGCGGGGGAGGACAGATACGCAGTATTTT CASSLKRGRTDTQYF
TRBJ1-4 TRBV7-9 . . TGTGCCAGCAGCCTTGACAGTTTCCGCACTAATGAAAAACTGTTTTTT CASSLDSFRTNEKLFF
TRBJ2-7 TRBV3-1/TRBV3-2 . . TGTGCCAGCAGCCAGGTGCGAGGAGCCTACGAGCAGTACTTC CASSQVRGAYEQYF
TRBJ1-4 TRBV6-5 . . TGTGCCAGCAGTTCCGACAGGCACCTTAATGAAAAACTGTTTTTT CASSSDRHLNEKLFF
TRBJ1-5 TRBV19 . . TGTGCCACCAACCCCCAGGTCAATAGCAATCAGCCCCAGCATTTT CATNPQVNSNQPQHF
TRBJ2-5 TRBV18 . . TGTGCCAGCTCGTCGGTGCGCCAAGAGACCCAGTACTTC CASSSVRQETQYF
TRBJ2-1 TRBV9 TRBD2 once TGTGCCAGCAGCGTAGGGCTAGCGGGGGGGATCGCCTACAATGAGCAGTTCTTC CASSVGLAGGIAYNEQFF
TRBJ2-1 TRBV5-1 TRBD2 . TGCGCCAGCAGCTTGTCGTGGCTAGCGGGCTCGGGTGAGCAGTTCTTC CASSLSWLAGSGEQFF
TRBJ2-1 TRBV29-1 TRBD2 once TGCAGCGTTGACGGACTAGTAATCTCCAATGAGCAGTTCTTC CSVDGLVISNEQFF
TRBJ2-6 TRBV10-1 . . TGCGCCAGCAGTGAGCAAGCAGGGGCCGTTCCCTCTGGGGCCAACGTCCTGACTTTC CASSEQAGAVPSGANVLTF
TRBJ2-7 TRBV9 . few TGTGCCAGCAGCGTAGGACAGACCTCCTACGAGCAGTACTTC CASSVGQTSYEQYF
TRBJ1-6 TRBV6-6 . few TGTGCCAGCGGGGGACGGGAGGCTTCACCCCTCCACTTT CASGGREASPLHF
TRBJ2-6 TRBV29-1 . . TGCAGCGTTAAAGTACAGGACTCTGGGGCCAACGTCCTGACTTTC CSVKVQDSGANVLTF
TRBJ2-7 TRBV5-1 TRBD2 . TGCGCCAGCAGCCTGGATGTAGCGGGGGTGCGCGAGCAGTACTTC CASSLDVAGVREQYF
TRBJ2-1 TRBV11-3 . . TGTGCCAGCAGCTTAGACAGGGATGAGCAGTTCTTC CASSLDRDEQFF
TRBJ2-3 TRBV4-2 TRBD2 . TGTGCCAGCAGCCAAGACCTAGCGGGAGGGGATACGCAGTATTTT CASSQDLAGGDTQYF
TRBJ2-6 TRBV25-1 . few TGTGCCAGCAGTGAATCGGGCGGGACCGGGGCCAACGTCCTGACTTTC CASSESGGTGANVLTF
TRBJ1-4 TRBV6-1 . . TGTGCCAGCAGTGACACTCCTTTGTGGAGGAGGGGTGAAAAACTGTTTTTT CASSDTPLWRRGEKLFF
TRBJ2-1 TRBV3-1/TRBV3-2 TRBD2 . TGTGCCAGCAGCCAAGGTTGGGAGCGGGGTAGATCGGAGCAGTTCTTC CASSQGWERGRSEQFF
TRBJ2-2 TRBV5-1 TRBD2 . TGCGCCAGCAGCTTGGCCGCGTCGTGGGAGGGCACCGGGGAGCTGTTTTTT CASSLAASWEGTGELFF